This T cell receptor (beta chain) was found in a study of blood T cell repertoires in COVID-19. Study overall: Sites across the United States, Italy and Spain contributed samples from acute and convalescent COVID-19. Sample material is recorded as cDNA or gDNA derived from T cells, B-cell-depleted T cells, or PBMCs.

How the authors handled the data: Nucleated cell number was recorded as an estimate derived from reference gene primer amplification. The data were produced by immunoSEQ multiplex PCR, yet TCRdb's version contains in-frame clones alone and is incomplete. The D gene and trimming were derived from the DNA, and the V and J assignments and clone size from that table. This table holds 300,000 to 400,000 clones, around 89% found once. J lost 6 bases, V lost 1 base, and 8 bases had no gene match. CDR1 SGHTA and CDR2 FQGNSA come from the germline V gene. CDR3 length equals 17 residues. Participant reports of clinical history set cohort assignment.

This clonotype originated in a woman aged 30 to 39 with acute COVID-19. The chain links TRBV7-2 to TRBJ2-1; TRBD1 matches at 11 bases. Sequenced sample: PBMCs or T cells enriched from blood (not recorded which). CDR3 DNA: TGTGCCAGCAGCTTAGTAGGGCCGGGGACAGGGGGCAATGAGCAGTTCTTC. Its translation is CASSLVGPGTGGNEQFF. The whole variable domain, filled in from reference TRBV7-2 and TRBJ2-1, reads GAGVSQSPSNKVTEKGKDVELRCDPISGHTALYWYRQSLGQGLEFLIYFQGNSAPDKSGLPSDRFSAERTGGSVSTLTIQRTQQEDSAVYLCASSLVGPGTGGNEQFFGPGTRLTVL.